The 15 T cell receptor beta chains listed next were all sequenced from one sample in a study of shared clonotypes between healthy human individuals. Profiling relied on immunoSEQ multiplex PCR, and the TCRdb table lists in-frame clones only, not all of them. The sample consists of roughly 1,600,000 clones, 97% to 99% of them appearing once. Sequencing was carried out using naive CD4+ T cells sorted from blood. The sample's subset: CD45RA+ positively selected. These receptors originate from a man aged 25-45 years in good health.

The gene calls are TRBV7-6 and TRBJ2-7; D is uncertain. CDR3 size: 13 residues. Germline-derived CDR1 and CDR2 are SGHVS and FNYEAQ. Trimming shortened V by 4 bases and J by 6 bases, and 13 bases separated the two germline ends. The CDR3 DNA reads TGTGCCAGCAGCTCGCCCGGCGTTAGCGAGCAGTACTTC. Translating gives CASSSPGVSEQYF.

This rearrangement joins TRBV5-4 to TRBJ2-2, with D possibly TRBD1 on 5 matching bases. The CDR3 contains 14 residues. The germline V gene encodes CDR1 SGHNT and CDR2 YYREEE (reference sequence). V shed 1 base and J shed 4 bases, with 8 bases lying between them. CDR3 loop: CASSLSRATGELFF. As DNA, the CDR3 is TGTGCCAGCAGCTTGTCCAGGGCCACCGGGGAGCTGTTTTTT.

The V call is TRBV27, the J call TRBJ2-7; 7 nucleotides line up with TRBD1. The germline V gene has CDR1 MNHEY and CDR2 SMNVEV (reference sequence). CDR3 length: 13 residues. V lost 5 bases, J lost 2 bases, and 3 bases stayed unmatched. The CDR3 loop reads CASSGQVTYEQYF. As DNA, the CDR3 is TGTGCCAGCAGTGGACAGGTAACCTACGAGCAGTACTTC.

V is TRBV5-1 and J is TRBJ2-5, with 12 bases aligning to TRBD2. Germline V gives CDR1 SGHRS, CDR2 YFSETQ. V lost 4 bases, J lost 1 base, and 11 bases stayed unmatched. CDR3 length equals 18 residues. Here the CDR3 DNA reads TGCGCCAGCAGCCAGGGACTAGCGGGTGCCGGGCGCCAAGAGACCCAGTACTTC. It translates to CASSQGLAGAGRQETQYF.

This chain uses TRBV6-6 with TRBJ2-1; 9 bases agree with TRBD2. Losses at the gene ends were 2 bases for V and 9 bases for J; bases not matched to a gene: 8. The CDR3 extends over 15 amino acids. Germline values: CDR1 MNHNY, CDR2 SVGAGI (reference sequence). CDR3 DNA sequence: TGTGCCAGCAGTTACCGGGCTAGCGGGAATAGTGAGCAGTTCTTC. It specifies CASSYRASGNSEQFF.

V is TRBV7-2 and J is TRBJ2-4; D is unresolved. The CDR3 is made up of 13 amino acids. The V and J ends lost 3 bases and 7 bases respectively, with 10 bases between them. The germline V gene has CDR1 SGHTA and CDR2 FQGNSA. For the CDR3, the DNA is TGTGCCAGCAGCTTTAAGGGTAGCAACATTCAGTACTTC. Its translation: CASSFKGSNIQYF.

In its sample, this clone was seen once. This rearrangement joins TRBV15 to TRBJ1-5, with D possibly being TRBD1 (5 bases). Germline CDR1 is LNHNV and CDR2 is YYDKDF (reference sequence). V was clipped by 0 bases and J by 6 bases, with 12 bases between them. The CDR3 is 15 residues long. The CDR3 reads CATSRDTGLGQPQHF. The CDR3 DNA reads as TGTGCCACCAGCAGAGATACGGGGCTGGGTCAGCCCCAGCATTTT.

The CDR3 is CASSSSGRAYNEQFF. CDR3 in DNA: TGTGCCAGCAGCAGTAGCGGGAGGGCCTACAATGAGCAGTTCTTC. The chain is built from TRBV7-3 and TRBJ2-1; 11 bases align to TRBD2. Looked up from germline, CDR1 is SGHTA and CDR2 is FQGTGA. The CDR3 loop spans 15 amino acids. V gave up 5 bases and J gave up 2 bases; unmatched junction bases: 2.

This rearrangement joins TRBV5-4 to TRBJ2-7; TRBD1 or TRBD2 may be the D gene (5 bases each). The V end was cut by 3 bases, the J end by 6 bases, with 22 bases between. This CDR3 is built from 16 residues. CDR1 is SGHNT, CDR2 YYREEE, per germline (reference sequence). CDR3 DNA sequence: TGTGCCAGCAGCTCCGGGACCTCGAAGTCTCTGGGCGAGCAGTACTTC. As protein: CASSSGTSKSLGEQYF.

V usage is TRBV5-5 and J usage is TRBJ1-2, with D hard to call. Per the germline V gene, CDR1 is SGHKS and CDR2 is YYEKEE (reference sequence). CDR3 length equals 14 residues. Trimming shortened V by 0 bases and J by 7 bases, and 13 bases separated the two germline ends. CDR3 nucleotides: TGTGCCAGCAGCTTGGCCACCCGGGCTGTTGGCTACACCTTC. Residues: CASSLATRAVGYTF.

This clone was seen just once. The rearrangement links TRBV7-9 to TRBJ2-7; 7 bases are a match to TRBD2. The CDR3 is 13 amino acids. Trimming took 2 bases from V and 12 from J; bases not matched to a gene: 10. Germline values: CDR1 SEHNR, CDR2 FQNEAQ (reference sequence). DNA of the CDR3: TGTGCCAGCAGCTTACTCTCGCGGGAGACGGTGTACTTC. Its protein product is CASSLLSRETVYF.

The CDR3 reads CASSPGTSRLYEQYF. CDR3 in DNA: TGCGCCAGCAGCCCAGGGACTAGCCGTTTGTACGAGCAGTACTTC. The chain couples TRBV5-1 to TRBJ2-7; 9 bases line up with TRBD2. The J segment lost 4 bases and the V segment lost 4 bases, leaving 9 bases of the junction unmatched. CDR1 is SGHRS, CDR2 YFSETQ, per germline. This CDR3 contains 15 residues.

This chain joins TRBV10-3 and TRBJ2-7, with D perhaps matching TRBD2 (5 bases). The CDR3 has 10 amino acids. Trimming took 10 bases from V and 6 from J, leaving 10 bases between them. Germline V gene data show CDR1 as ENHRY and CDR2 as SYGVKD. As DNA, the CDR3 is TGTGCCACCGGTCGGGGCGAGCAGTACTTC. Protein: CATGRGEQYF.

The J gene is TRBJ2-7, the V gene TRBV6-5, with D possibly being TRBD2 (6 bases). V lost 5 bases and J 9 bases, leaving 14 bases between the germline ends. CDR1 MNHEY and CDR2 SVGAGI come from the germline V gene. The CDR3 spans 12 residues. CDR3 sequence (DNA): TGTGCCAGCAGTGACCCGGGAGTCGCGCAGTACTTC. Translation: CASSDPGVAQYF.

The J gene is TRBJ1-4, the V gene TRBV18; possible D gene TRBD1, 5 bases. This CDR3 has 14 amino acids. V lost 9 bases and J 2 bases, leaving 13 bases between the germline ends. Germline V CDR1 and CDR2: KGHSH, LQKENI. Here the CDR3 DNA reads TGTGCCAGTACGAAGAGGGACACTAATGAAAAACTGTTTTTT. Its translation: CASTKRDTNEKLFF.